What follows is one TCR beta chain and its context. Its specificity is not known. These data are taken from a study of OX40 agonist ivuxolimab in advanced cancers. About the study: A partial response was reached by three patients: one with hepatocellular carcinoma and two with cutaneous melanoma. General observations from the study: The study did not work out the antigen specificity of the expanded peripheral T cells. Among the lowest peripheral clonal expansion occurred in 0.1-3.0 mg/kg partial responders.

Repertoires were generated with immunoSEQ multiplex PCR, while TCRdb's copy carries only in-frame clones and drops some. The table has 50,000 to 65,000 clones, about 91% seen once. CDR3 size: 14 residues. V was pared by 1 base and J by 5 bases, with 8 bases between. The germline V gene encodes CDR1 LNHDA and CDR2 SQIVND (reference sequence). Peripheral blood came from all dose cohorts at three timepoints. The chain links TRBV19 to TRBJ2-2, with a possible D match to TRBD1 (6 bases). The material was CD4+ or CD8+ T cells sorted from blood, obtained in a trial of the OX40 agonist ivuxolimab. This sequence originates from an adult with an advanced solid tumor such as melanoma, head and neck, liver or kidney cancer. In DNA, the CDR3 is TGTGCCAGTAGTATAGTCAGGGGTACCGGGGAGCTGTTTTTT. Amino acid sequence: CASSIVRGTGELFF.